This T cell receptor (beta chain) is drawn from a study of CD8+ T cells in alopecia areata. Trimming removed 6 bases from V and 5 bases from J, with 23 bases in between. The CDR3 is made up of 16 amino acids. Germline CDR1 MNHEY, CDR2 SMNVEV (reference sequence). RNA extraction was followed by reverse transcription into cDNA, which acted as the sequencing template. The data were produced by immunoSEQ multiplex PCR, yet TCRdb's version contains in-frame clones alone and is incomplete. The sample carries around 210,000 clones, about 56% recorded once. What was sequenced was CD8+ T cells sorted from blood. This clonotype was obtained from a human donor in good health. V is TRBV27 and J is TRBJ2-7, with D perhaps TRBD2 (5 bases). CDR3 nucleotide sequence: TGTGCCAGCAGCCTTACCCCCGGAAGCGGTTTGGACGAGCAGTACTTC. The encoded protein is CASSLTPGSGLDEQYF.